This T cell receptor beta chain comes out of a study of T cell repertoires in cytomegalovirus infection. Study as a whole: TCR beta signatures that were public indicated CMV infection and matching HLA type.

At least ten counts were recorded for this clonotype. Each CDR3 protein is one row after TCRdb ran MiXCR on the reads. The sample yields under 95,000 distinct CDR3 sequences, about 4.2% seen once. CDR3 size: 16 residues. The germline V gene has CDR1 SGHTA and CDR2 FQGNSA. V was cut by 5 bases and J by 1 base, with 17 bases left in between. The sequenced sample was PBMCs. The genes are TRBV7-2 and TRBJ1-1; D possibly corresponds to TRBD1 (6 bases). The origin of this receptor is a human donor in good health (CMV status not recorded). Some clones in this sample may be carry-over from other donors' samples. CDR3 coding DNA: TGTGCCAGCAGCCTCGAGGGGGGACGGAAGAACACTGAAGCTTTCTTT. Encoded protein: CASSLEGGRKNTEAFF.